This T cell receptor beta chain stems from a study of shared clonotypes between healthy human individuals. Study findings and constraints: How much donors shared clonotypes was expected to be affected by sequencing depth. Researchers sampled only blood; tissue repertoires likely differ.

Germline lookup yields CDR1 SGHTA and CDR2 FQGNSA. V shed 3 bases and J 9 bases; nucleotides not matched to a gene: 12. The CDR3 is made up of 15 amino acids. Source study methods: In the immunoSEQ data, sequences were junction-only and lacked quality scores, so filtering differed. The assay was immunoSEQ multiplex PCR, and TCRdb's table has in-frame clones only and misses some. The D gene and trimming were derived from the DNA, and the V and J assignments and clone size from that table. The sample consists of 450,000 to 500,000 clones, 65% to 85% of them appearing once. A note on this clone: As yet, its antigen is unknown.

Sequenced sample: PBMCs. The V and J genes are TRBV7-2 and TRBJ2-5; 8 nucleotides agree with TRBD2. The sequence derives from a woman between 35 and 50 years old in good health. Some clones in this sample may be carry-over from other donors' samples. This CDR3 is CASSLLAGPGWAQYF. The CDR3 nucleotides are TGTGCCAGCAGCTTGCTAGCGGGCCCGGGGTGGGCCCAGTACTTC.